Listed below are T cell receptor beta chains from one sample, sequenced in a study of blood T cell repertoires in COVID-19. Some clones are missing from TCRdb's copy, which holds only in-frame ones; the method was immunoSEQ multiplex PCR. This table holds 200,000 to 300,000 clones, roughly 90% found once. The sequencing input was peripheral blood. Receptors were obtained from a woman younger than 45 with acute or convalescent COVID-19. CDR3s include the opening cysteine and the closing phenylalanine or tryptophan. Fields, in order: clone size, D gene, J gene, V gene, CDR3 DNA, CDR3 protein. D genes are given only for firm matches. Only part of the rows carry a size: once, few, many, or a class if the clone is expanded.

>-|-|TRBJ2-1|TRBV4-3
TGCGCCAGCAGAGAAGCGGGCGGGTATGAGCAGTTCTTC
CASREAGGYEQFF
>-|TRBD1|TRBJ2-7|TRBV19
TGTGCCAGTAGCCAACCGGGACAGACGTACGAGCAGTACTTC
CASSQPGQTYEQYF
>-|TRBD2|TRBJ2-2|TRBV9
TGTGCCAGCAGCGTACCCCGACTAGCGGGGAACACCGGGGAGCTGTTTTTT
CASSVPRLAGNTGELFF
>-|-|TRBJ1-2|TRBV7-9
TGTGCCAGCAGCTCAGGGTGGACAGCTAACTATGGCTACACCTTC
CASSSGWTANYGYTF
>-|TRBD2|TRBJ2-3|TRBV9
TGTGCCAGCAGCGTAGGAGGCGGGAGATCTGTAGATACGCAGTATTTT
CASSVGGGRSVDTQYF
>-|-|TRBJ1-4|TRBV5-1
TGCGCCAGCACCTATGCCGGGGGGATCGGGGAAAAACTGTTTTTT
CASTYAGGIGEKLFF
>-|-|TRBJ2-2|TRBV3-1/TRBV3-2
TGTGCCAGCGGGGCCACCGGGGAGCTGTTTTTT
CASGATGELFF
>few|-|TRBJ2-7|TRBV4-2
TGTGCCAGCAGCCAAGCCGCTAGCGCAATTTACTTC
CASSQAASAIYF
>once|-|TRBJ2-3|TRBV7-9
TGTGCCAGCAGCTTACCCGCGGTCGGTAGCACAGATACGCAGTATTTT
CASSLPAVGSTDTQYF
>few|TRBD2|TRBJ2-1|TRBV9
TGTGCCAGCAGCACTAGCGGGACCTACAATGAGCAGTTCTTC
CASSTSGTYNEQFF
>-|-|TRBJ2-1|TRBV19
TGTGCCAGTAGTGAACGACTAGGGGTGGGGCCCTACAATGAGCAGTTCTTC
CASSERLGVGPYNEQFF
>-|-|TRBJ2-3|TRBV11-3
TGTGCCAGCAGCCTTAGAGAGACAGGCAGGGATACGCAGTATTTT
CASSLRETGRDTQYF
>-|-|TRBJ2-3|TRBV6-6
TGTGCAGTACTGAGCGGAGGGGCCCCAGATACGCAGTATTTT
CAVLSGGAPDTQYF
>-|TRBD1|TRBJ1-2|TRBV19
TGTGCCAGTACCTCACAGGGGTCGGATGGCTACACCTTC
CASTSQGSDGYTF
>few|-|TRBJ1-2|TRBV7-9
TGTGCCAGCAGCTTTGGGGGCGCCGGCTATGGCTACACCTTC
CASSFGGAGYGYTF
>-|TRBD2|TRBJ2-1|TRBV6-2/TRBV6-3
TGTGCCAGCAGTTACCGTTTCAGCGGGAGGAGTGTGAATGAGCAGTTCTTC
CASSYRFSGRSVNEQFF
>-|-|TRBJ2-2|TRBV12-3/TRBV12-4
TGTGCCAGCAGTGCGCTAGCGCCGGAGCTGTTTTTT
CASSALAPELFF
>-|-|TRBJ1-2|TRBV6-5
TGTGCCAGCAGTTACTCGAAACAGAATAACTATGGCTACACCTTC
CASSYSKQNNYGYTF
>few|-|TRBJ1-3|TRBV7-8
TGTGCCAGCAGCTATTTTAATTTAGGGGAAAAAAGTGGAAACACCATATATTTT
CASSYFNLGEKSGNTIYF
>once|-|TRBJ1-4|TRBV6-5
TGTGCCAGCAGTTATACTCGGGTCGGTGAAAAACTGTTTTTT
CASSYTRVGEKLFF
>once|-|TRBJ2-3|TRBV6-4
TGTGCCAGCAGTGATCAAGGGAGGACCACAGATACGCAGTATTTT
CASSDQGRTTDTQYF
>-|-|TRBJ1-1|TRBV10-3
TGTGCCTCTAGACAGCCGAACACTGAAGCTTTCTTT
CASRQPNTEAFF
>once|TRBD2|TRBJ2-3|TRBV9
TGTGCCAGCAGCGTAGGACTAGCGGTCACAGATACGCAGTATTTT
CASSVGLAVTDTQYF